These 27 T cell receptor beta chains were all obtained from the same sample, sequenced in a study of Ad26.COV2.S vaccination and SARS-CoV-2 variants. The method was immunoSEQ multiplex PCR; TCRdb's version includes in-frame clones alone and lacks a portion of them. In the table there are about 480,000 clones, 87% of which are singletons. The treatment here: around 19 received Ad26.COV2.S at low or high dose, single or two shots; about five received placebo; per-sample allocation not given. Samples came from day 63 after the first vaccine or placebo injection. Sequenced here: peripheral blood, sampled in a trial of Ad26.COV2.S vaccine versus placebo. The receptors were sampled from a person between 18 and 60 years old who received the Ad26.COV2.S COVID-19 vaccine or a placebo.

The CDR3 sequence is CASSGRAGEQYF. For the CDR3, the DNA is TGTGCCAGCAGTGGCAGGGCTGGAGAGCAGTACTTC. The chain is built from TRBV2 and TRBJ2-7, with a weak D call TRBD1 (5 bases). There are 12 residues in the CDR3. The germline CDR1 and CDR2 sequences are SNHLY and FYNNEI. Between the trimmed V and J ends, which lost 4 bases and 7 bases, there was a span of 11 bases.

The chain has TRBV2 and TRBJ1-4; D call uncertain. The germline V gene has CDR1 SNHLY and CDR2 FYNNEI. Trimming pared 6 bases from V and 3 bases from J, leaving 5 bases between. CDR3 size: 12 residues. The CDR3 spells CASRRPNEKLFF. The CDR3 nucleotides read TGTGCCAGCAGGCGGCCTAATGAAAAACTGTTTTTT. Complete variable domain (other parts from reference TRBV2 and TRBJ1-4): EPEVTQTPSHQVTQMGQEVILRCVPISNHLYFYWYRQILGQKVEFLVSFYNNEISEKSEIFDDQFSVERPDGSNFTLKIRSTKLEDSAMYFCASRRPNEKLFFGSGTQLSVL.

The V call is TRBV9, the J call TRBJ1-3; a weak D match, TRBD1 (6 bases). The CDR3 is made up of 18 amino acids. CDR1 is SGDLS, CDR2 YYNGEE, per germline. V lost 0 bases and J 0 bases, leaving 16 bases between the germline ends. DNA of the CDR3: TGTGCCAGCAGCGTAGGTCCCGGGGAGGGGGGCTCTGGAAACACCATATATTTT. It specifies CASSVGPGEGGSGNTIYF.

The genes are TRBV3-1 (or the pseudogene TRBV3-2) and TRBJ2-4, with D perhaps matching TRBD1 or TRBD2 (5 bases each). The CDR3 has 15 residues. The V end was cut by 4 bases, the J end by 1 base, with 11 bases between. Per germline, CDR1 LGHDT and CDR2 YNNKEL (reference sequence). CDR3 sequence (DNA): TGTGCCAGCAGCCCGAGGGGCTCGGCCAAAAACATTCAGTACTTC. Its translation: CASSPRGSAKNIQYF.

The chain combines TRBV7-9 with TRBJ1-2, with unresolved D. The CDR3 is 13 amino acids. The V gene's germline CDR1 is SEHNR and CDR2 FQNEAQ (reference sequence). V lost 4 bases and J lost 4, with 10 bases in between. CDR3 DNA sequence: TGTGCCAGCAGCTCCCCCGCAGGCTATGGCTACACCTTC. Translation gives CASSSPAGYGYTF.

J is TRBJ1-2 and V is TRBV19, with D unresolved. This CDR3 is built from 13 residues. V was shortened by 3 bases and J by 6 bases, with 11 bases between the two germline ends. Germline loops: CDR1 LNHDA, CDR2 SQIVND (reference sequence). The CDR3 DNA follows: TGTGCCAGTAGTATCACGGGTGTTAATGGCTACACCTTC. Amino acids: CASSITGVNGYTF.

The chain employs TRBV6-1 and TRBJ1-3; TRBD1 matches 7 bases. J lost 7 bases, V lost 0 bases, and 9 bases had no gene match. The CDR3 extends over 16 amino acids. The germline CDR1 and CDR2 sequences are MNHNS and SASEGT. The CDR3 DNA is TGTGCCAGCAGTGAAGCGCGGACAGGCCTTCGGAACACCATATATTTT. Its protein product is CASSEARTGLRNTIYF.

Comments on this clone: Compared with germline, one end of the junction differs, possibly owing to a read error. The chain recombines TRBV6-1 with TRBJ2-3; 7 bases are a match to TRBD2. This CDR3 is 13 amino acids long. Germline CDR1 MNHNS, CDR2 SASEGT. The CDR3 bases are TGTGCCAGCAGTGAAGCGGCGGGGGTTAAGGAAGGTTTT. This gives the protein CASSEAAGVKEGF.

The rearrangement links TRBV6-5 to TRBJ1-1, with 9 nucleotides matching TRBD1. The CDR3 has 13 residues. The J segment lost 1 base and the V segment lost 10 bases, leaving 4 bases of the junction unmatched. Per germline, CDR1 MNHEY and CDR2 SVGAGI. CDR3 in amino acids: CATRQGGNTEAFF. For the CDR3, the DNA is TGTGCCACCCGACAGGGGGGGAACACTGAAGCTTTCTTT.

The chain links TRBV6-1 to TRBJ1-1; TRBD1 aligns across 9 bases. Trimming at V came to 0 bases and at J to 6 bases, leaving 8 bases not matched to a gene. Germline V CDR1 and CDR2: MNHNS, SASEGT. This CDR3 contains 16 residues. This CDR3 is CASSEAGTGRVAEAFF. The CDR3 bases are TGTGCCAGCAGTGAAGCCGGGACAGGGAGGGTGGCTGAAGCTTTCTTT.

The chain combines TRBV11-2 with TRBJ1-5; D is unclear. The CDR3 has 15 residues. Trimming cost V 1 base and J 7 bases, with 14 bases left between them. CDR1 and CDR2 (germline): SGHAT, FQNNGV. CDR3 bases: TGTGCCAGCAGCTTAGGGGTGGCTTCAAACCAGCCCCAGCATTTT. This sequence encodes CASSLGVASNQPQHF.

The chain couples TRBV13 to TRBJ2-1, with 10 positions matching TRBD2. Trimming at V came to 5 bases and at J to 7 bases, leaving 11 bases not matched to a gene. The CDR3 has 16 amino acids. Germline CDR1 reads PRHDT; CDR2 reads FYEKMQ (reference sequence). The CDR3 coding sequence is TGTGCCAGCAGCCTCGGGCTAGCGGGAGTCCGAAATGAGCAGTTCTTC. This translates into CASSLGLAGVRNEQFF.

J is TRBJ2-5 and V is TRBV14, with D possibly being TRBD2 (6 bases). In germline, CDR1 is SGHDN, CDR2 FVKESK. This CDR3 has 11 amino acids. V lost 3 bases, J lost 7 bases, and 6 bases lay in between. CDR3: CASSQGGTQYF. DNA of the CDR3: TGTGCCAGCAGCCAGGGAGGGACCCAGTACTTC. Using reference TRBV14 and TRBJ2-5 for the parts outside the CDR3, the full variable domain is EAGVTQFPSHSVIEKGQTVTLRCDPISGHDNLYWYRRVMGKEIKFLLHFVKESKQDESGMPNNRFLAERTGGTYSTLKVQPAELEDSGVYFCASSQGGTQYFGPGTRLLVL.

The chain carries TRBV6-5 and TRBJ1-5; TRBD1 agrees at 9 bases. This CDR3 has 14 residues. The V gene's germline CDR1 is MNHEY and CDR2 SVGAGI. The trim removed 6 bases at V and 6 bases at J, leaving 6 bases unmatched. This CDR3 reads CASRGTGSAQPQHF. Written as DNA, the CDR3 is TGTGCCAGCAGGGGGACAGGGTCGGCTCAGCCCCAGCATTTT.

V gene TRBV30 combines with J gene TRBJ2-7, with TRBD2 matching over 7 bases. Unmatched junction bases numbered 16, after V lost 8 bases and J lost 0 bases. The V gene's germline CDR1 is GTSNPN and CDR2 SVGIG (reference sequence). The CDR3 has 16 amino acids. This CDR3 reads CAGIKSGTLSSYEQYF. For the CDR3, the DNA is TGTGCCGGGATTAAGAGCGGGACTCTAAGCTCCTACGAGCAGTACTTC.

Details on this clone: A junction boundary mismatches the germline segment, possibly from a read error. The chain has TRBV7-9 and TRBJ2-2; D is unresolved. CDR3 length: 17 amino acids. The germline V gene has CDR1 SEHNR and CDR2 FQNEAQ (reference sequence). CDR3 nucleotides: TGTTCCAGCAGCCCTCCCCCCCCGAGACTTAACACCGGGGAGCTGTTTTTT. It codes for CSSSPPPPRLNTGELFF.

The rearrangement uses TRBV2 and TRBJ1-5; TRBD1 is a possible D gene (5 bases). Trimming stripped 5 bases from V and 7 bases from J, with 18 bases between. CDR1 and CDR2 (germline): SNHLY, FYNNEI. The CDR3 length is 15 residues. Written as DNA, the CDR3 is TGTGCCAGCAGTCCCCGGGGCGTGGGGAACCAGCCCCAGCATTTT. Its protein product is CASSPRGVGNQPQHF.

The J gene is TRBJ2-1, the V gene TRBV7-9; the D gene could be TRBD1 or TRBD2 (7 bases each). This CDR3 is built from 16 residues. Trimming cost V 5 bases and J 3 bases, with 17 bases left between them. Germline CDR1 SEHNR, CDR2 FQNEAQ (reference sequence). CDR3 region: CASSTTGEGFYNEQFF. The CDR3 region has the DNA TGTGCCAGCAGCACCACAGGGGAGGGCTTCTACAATGAGCAGTTCTTC.

The chain couples TRBV2 to TRBJ1-2; D gene unclear. The CDR3 runs to 12 residues. V lost 4 bases, J lost 6 bases, and 9 bases lay in between. Germline V gives CDR1 SNHLY, CDR2 FYNNEI. The chain's CDR3 is CASSGGFDGYTF. In nucleotides, the CDR3 is TGTGCCAGCAGTGGAGGATTCGATGGCTACACCTTC.

V gene TRBV4-2 combines with J gene TRBJ2-1, with TRBD2 as a possible D gene (6 bases). Per the germline V gene, CDR1 is LGHNA and CDR2 is YNFKEQ. This CDR3 region has 15 residues. V lost 0 bases and J lost 8, with 14 bases in between. CDR3 nucleotide sequence: TGTGCCAGCAGCCAAGAGGTAAGGAGGGTCGATGAGCAGTTCTTC. Protein: CASSQEVRRVDEQFF.

The chain joins TRBV4-1 to TRBJ2-1; the D is unclear. From germline, CDR1 is MGHRA and CDR2 YSYEKL. The CDR3 totals 14 residues. Trimming took 0 bases from V and 8 from J, leaving 11 bases between them. The CDR3 sequence: CASSQDRIGHEQFF. DNA for the CDR3: TGCGCCAGCAGCCAAGATCGAATTGGCCATGAGCAGTTCTTC.

The genes are TRBV12-5 and TRBJ2-1; 10 positions agree with TRBD2. Trimming took 3 bases from V and 6 from J; bases not matched to a gene: 14. CDR1 and CDR2 from the germline V gene are LGHNT and FRNRAP. The CDR3 runs 18 residues. CDR3 in DNA: TGTGCTAGTGGTTTCCAAAGGGGAGCGGGAGGGCCCCTCAATGAGCAGTTCTTC. Amino acid sequence: CASGFQRGAGGPLNEQFF.

This chain uses TRBV28 with TRBJ1-1; no clear D gene. CDR1 is MDHEN and CDR2 is SYDVKM in the germline V gene. V was cut by 6 bases and J by 9 bases, with 17 bases left in between. There are 13 residues in the CDR3. In nucleotides, the CDR3 is TGTGCCAGCAGACCCTCCGGAGGACGGAAAGCTTTCTTT. This translates into CASRPSGGRKAFF.

As regards this clone: This CDR3 is also generated by other DNA sequences in the sample. V and J are TRBV9 and TRBJ2-1, with D hard to call. Trimming left V 3 bases short and J 0 bases short, with 7 bases between. CDR1 is SGDLS and CDR2 is YYNGEE in the germline V gene. The CDR3 is made up of 14 amino acids. CDR3 protein: CASSAAVSYNEQFF. CDR3 DNA: TGTGCCAGCAGCGCGGCGGTCTCCTACAATGAGCAGTTCTTC. The full variable domain, in which reference TRBV9 and TRBJ2-1 provide the parts outside the CDR3, is DSGVTQTPKHLITATGQRVTLRCSPRSGDLSVYWYQQSLDQGLQFLIQYYNGEERAKGNILERFSAQQFPDLHSELNLSSLELGDSALYFCASSAAVSYNEQFFGPGTRLTVL.

The rearrangement links TRBV5-4 to TRBJ2-1, with D possibly TRBD2 on 6 matching bases. The ends were cut back, 0 bases at V and 7 bases at J, with 11 bases in the middle. From germline, CDR1 is SGHNT and CDR2 YYREEE (reference sequence). CDR3 length: 14 residues. CDR3: CASSLGGTRNEQFF. Written as DNA, the CDR3 is TGTGCCAGCAGCTTGGGCGGGACTCGAAATGAGCAGTTCTTC.

The chain links TRBV3-1 (or the pseudogene TRBV3-2) to TRBJ2-1, with no clear D. Per germline, CDR1 LGHDT and CDR2 YNNKEL (reference sequence). The CDR3 length is 11 residues. Between the trimmed V and J ends, which lost 0 bases and 8 bases, there was a span of 2 bases. The CDR3, as DNA: TGTGCCAGCAGCCAAGATCATGAGCAGTTCTTC. It specifies CASSQDHEQFF.

This clone occurred once. The J gene is TRBJ2-7, the V gene TRBV5-4; D unclear. The CDR3 totals 13 residues. Per germline, CDR1 SGHNT and CDR2 YYREEE (reference sequence). Trimming took 0 bases from V and 4 from J, leaving 8 bases between them. This CDR3 reads CASSLELQYEQYF. For the CDR3, the DNA is TGTGCCAGCAGCTTGGAATTACAGTACGAGCAGTACTTC.